The following is a TCR beta chain sequence with its context. What it recognizes is unknown. V dropped 0 bases and J dropped 5; count of bases not matched to a gene: 3. Germline assignment: CDR1 SGDLS and CDR2 YYNGEE. The CDR3 totals 16 residues. PCR primers comprised 60 Vbeta and 13 Jbeta primers. Method: immunoSEQ multiplex PCR; TCRdb's copy keeps in-frame clones and lacks some. The sample records tens of thousands of clones, approximately 80% being singletons. The data were obtained in a study of cytomegalovirus exposure and HLA in healthy donors. Overall study findings and caveats: When presence/absence was analysed, sequencing depth was taken to be roughly uniform across donors.

Sequencing was done on a sample of PBMCs. The genes are TRBV9 and TRBJ2-1, with TRBD2 matching 12 bases. The clonotype comes from a man aged 25 to 40 in good health and CMV-seronegative. The CDR3 loop reads CASSVGGLAGNNEQFF. CDR3 in DNA: TGTGCCAGCAGCGTAGGGGGACTAGCGGGCAACAATGAGCAGTTCTTC.